This T cell receptor beta chain was profiled in a study of blood T cells in healthy people across ages. This clonotype was seen at least ten times. Its target is unknown. For the second PCR, which ran for 7 to 11 cycles, a sample-barcoded 5' primer and a J-beta primer mix were used. TCRdb ran MiXCR on the 5' RACE reads and lists one entry per CDR3 protein. The data hold around 970,000 distinct CDR3 sequences, with approximately 50% observed a single time. V was clipped by 4 bases and J by 2 bases; unmatched bases: 16. CDR1 and CDR2 (germline): MGHRA, YSYEKL. CDR3 length: 20 residues. Caucasian individuals from Russia who were healthy and aged about 6 to 90 acted as donors. Isolation recovered at least 6.5 million PBMCs from every sample. Overall study findings and caveats: Compared with aged donors, long-lived donors showed fewer expanded clones, suggesting selection. Measured against age, TCR beta diversity per million T cells decreased in a roughly linear manner.

Sequenced: blood. The gene calls are TRBV4-1 and TRBJ2-7; 14 nucleotides match TRBD2. The origin of this receptor is an older woman in good health. The CDR3, as DNA: TGCGCCAGCAGCCTCAGTGACGGGACTAGCGGGAGAGTGGGTGCCTACGAGCAGTACTTC. Translation gives CASSLSDGTSGRVGAYEQYF.